A single sample gave rise to the 32 T cell receptor beta chains below, sequenced in a study of Graves' ophthalmopathy and Graves' hyperthyroidism. RNA transcripts provided the template for amplifying TCR beta CDR3 regions. RT-PCR was first run with HTBI primers, then multiplex PCR in a second round. TCRdb called the multiplex PCR reads again in MiXCR, with one record for every CDR3 protein. Of about 400,000 distinct CDR3 sequences in the sample, around 17% were seen once. The sequencing input was peripheral blood. The source of these receptors is a woman aged 18-30 years with Graves' ophthalmopathy.

The V call is TRBV12-3 or TRBV12-4, the J call TRBJ2-7; D is ambiguous. The CDR3 is 13 amino acids. The V end lost 4 bases, the J end lost 5 bases, and 12 bases lay between the germline ends. The CDR3 bases are TGTGCCAGCAGTTACCTGGGGTTGAACGAGCAGTACTTC. It specifies CASSYLGLNEQYF.

This clonotype was counted ten times or more. The V gene is TRBV20-1, the J gene TRBJ1-5; tentative D call: TRBD1 (6 bases). Germline values: CDR1 DFQATT, CDR2 SNEGSKA (reference sequence). There are 14 residues in the CDR3. Trimming pared 3 bases from V and 5 bases from J, leaving 14 bases between. The chain's CDR3 is CSASPDRKDQPQHF. The CDR3 nucleotides are TGCAGTGCTAGCCCCGACAGGAAAGATCAGCCCCAGCATTTT.

This clonotype was found many times. The chain recombines TRBV20-1 with TRBJ2-7; 9 bases match TRBD2. J lost 0 bases, V lost 3 bases, and 3 bases had no gene match. Germline values: CDR1 DFQATT, CDR2 SNEGSKA (reference sequence). The length of the CDR3 is 14 residues. The CDR3 bases are TGCAGTGCTAGTAGCGGGGGCCTCTCCTACGAGCAGTACTTC. As protein: CSASSGGLSYEQYF.

There are many counts of this clonotype. The CDR3 DNA reads TGTGCCAGCAGCTTCGGGGGGACAAACACCGGGGAGCTGTTTTTT. Translation gives CASSFGGTNTGELFF. The chain uses TRBV7-2 and TRBJ2-2; D possibly corresponds to TRBD2 (7 bases). Trimming removed 3 bases from V and 2 bases from J, with 10 bases in between. CDR3 size: 15 residues. CDR1 is SGHTA and CDR2 is FQGNSA in the germline V gene.

This clonotype was seen ten or more times. This chain connects TRBV19 to TRBJ2-4; D could derive from TRBD1 or TRBD2 (5 bases each). Germline CDR1 reads LNHDA; CDR2 reads SQIVND (reference sequence). V was pared by 3 bases and J by 1 base, with 10 bases between. This CDR3 region has 15 residues. For the CDR3, the DNA is TGTGCCAGTAGTATCATGGGGGTCGCCAAAAACATTCAGTACTTC. It is translated as CASSIMGVAKNIQYF.

This clonotype was counted between two and nine times. The chain couples TRBV12-3 or TRBV12-4 to TRBJ2-5, with TRBD1 as a possible D gene (6 bases). V was shortened by 6 bases and J by 1 base, with 12 bases between the two germline ends. The CDR3 extends over 14 amino acids. Here the CDR3 reads CASSETGTQETQYF. The CDR3 DNA reads TGTGCCAGCAGCGAAACAGGGACCCAAGAGACCCAGTACTTC.

The chain combines TRBV6-2 or TRBV6-3 with TRBJ1-5; possibly TRBD1 for D (5 bases). Trimming stripped 0 bases from V and 0 bases from J, with 18 bases between. The CDR3 contains 19 residues. Germline V gene data show CDR1 as MNHEY and CDR2 as SVGEGT. CDR3 coding DNA: TGTGCCAGCAGTTACTCAGGCAGGGAGGTGACGGGTAGCAATCAGCCCCAGCATTTT. Translation gives CASSYSGREVTGSNQPQHF.

V and J are TRBV15 and TRBJ1-5; the D gene is possibly TRBD1 (5 bases). Germline CDR1 and CDR2: LNHNV and YYDKDF (reference sequence). The ends were cut back, 0 bases at V and 0 bases at J, with 15 bases in the middle. The CDR3 runs to 18 residues. The chain's CDR3 is CATSRDSNTGDSNQPQHF. CDR3 nucleotides: TGTGCCACCAGCAGAGACTCAAACACGGGGGATAGCAATCAGCCCCAGCATTTT.

This clonotype was recorded at least ten times. The chain links TRBV11-2 to TRBJ2-5; 8 bases agree with TRBD2. This CDR3 spans 17 amino acids. J lost 1 base, V lost 1 base, and 8 bases had no gene match. From germline, CDR1 is SGHAT and CDR2 FQNNGV. CDR3 in DNA: TGTGCCAGCAGCTTAGGCCCAGCGGGGGCGATCCAAGAGACCCAGTACTTC. It specifies CASSLGPAGAIQETQYF.

This clonotype was recorded at least ten times. The chain has TRBV9 and TRBJ2-6; D possibly corresponds to TRBD1 (6 bases). Germline-derived CDR1 and CDR2 are SGDLS and YYNGEE. The V and J ends lost 4 bases and 0 bases respectively, with 11 bases between them. The CDR3 consists of 16 residues. The CDR3 bases are TGTGCCAGCAGCCCCCGGGACATCTCTGGGGCCAACGTCCTGACTTTC. This codes for CASSPRDISGANVLTF.

This clonotype was recorded at least ten times. The chain carries TRBV7-2 and TRBJ2-7; 7 bases are shared with TRBD1. The CDR3 runs 13 residues. CDR1 is SGHTA and CDR2 is FQGNSA in the germline V gene. V shed 4 bases and J 5 bases; nucleotides not matched to a gene: 5. For the CDR3, the DNA is TGTGCCAGCAGCTCGACAGGGAATCACGAGCAGTACTTC. Its protein is CASSSTGNHEQYF. The full variable domain, with the rest looked up from reference TRBV7-2 and TRBJ2-7, is GAGVSQSPSNKVTEKGKDVELRCDPISGHTALYWYRQSLGQGLEFLIYFQGNSAPDKSGLPSDRFSAERTGGSVSTLTIQRTQQEDSAVYLCASSSTGNHEQYFGPGTRLTVT.

This clonotype was seen at least ten times. The chain has TRBV7-2 and TRBJ1-1, with TRBD1 matching 7 bases. Germline V gene lookup returns CDR1 SGHTA and CDR2 FQGNSA. This CDR3 has 14 amino acids. V trimming: 6 bases; J trimming: 1 base; junction bases outside the gene matches: 5. The DNA of the CDR3 is TGTGCCAGCAGGCCGGGACAGAAGAACACTGAAGCTTTCTTT. Amino acids: CASRPGQKNTEAFF.

This clonotype was found many times. V gene TRBV14 combines with J gene TRBJ2-2; TRBD1 matches at 9 bases. The CDR3 spans 16 residues. Germline values: CDR1 SGHDN, CDR2 FVKESK. V was clipped by 2 bases and J by 1 base; unmatched bases: 2. CDR3 sequence reads: CASSQTGGLNTGELFF. CDR3 bases: TGTGCCAGCAGCCAAACAGGGGGCTTGAACACCGGGGAGCTGTTTTTT.

This clonotype was counted ten times or more. The chain has TRBV6-2 or TRBV6-3 and TRBJ2-7; TRBD1 matches at 9 bases. Germline-derived CDR1 and CDR2 are MNHEY and SVGEGT. This CDR3 contains 17 residues. The V and J ends lost 0 bases and 1 base, in that order; junction bases with no gene match: 7. The DNA for the CDR3 is TGTGCCAGCAGTTACTCGGGCGGGACAGGGTTTTCCTACGAGCAGTACTTC. Translating gives CASSYSGGTGFSYEQYF.

This clonotype was recorded many times. The V gene is TRBV7-3, the J gene TRBJ1-1, with a weak D call TRBD1 (5 bases). The CDR3 has 14 residues. The germline CDR1 and CDR2 sequences are SGHTA and FQGTGA. The V end lost 2 bases, the J end lost 5 bases, and 12 bases lay between the germline ends. CDR3 DNA: TGTGCCAGCAGCTTAGATATGGGGGTGACTGAAGCTTTCTTT. It specifies CASSLDMGVTEAFF.

The chain is built from TRBV6-1 and TRBJ1-6; 7 bases align to TRBD1. After removal of 6 bases from V and 0 bases from J, the junction contained 8 bases not matched to a gene. This CDR3 contains 17 residues. The germline CDR1 and CDR2 sequences are MNHNS and SASEGT. This CDR3 reads CASRGTAQISYNSPLHF. CDR3 nucleotide sequence: TGTGCCAGCAGAGGGACAGCGCAAATCTCCTATAATTCACCCCTCCACTTT.

This clonotype was detected ten times or more. This chain links TRBV20-1 with TRBJ2-5; 11 positions agree with TRBD2. After removal of 5 bases from V and 4 bases from J, the junction contained 6 bases not matched to a gene. Germline loops: CDR1 DFQATT, CDR2 SNEGSKA (reference sequence). This CDR3 is 14 amino acids long. CDR3 sequence (DNA): TGCAGTGCTGGCTCCGGGACTAGCGGAGAGACCCAGTACTTC. It is translated as CSAGSGTSGETQYF.

In its sample, this clonotype was seen a few times. The chain is built from TRBV5-1 and TRBJ2-7, with TRBD2 as a possible D gene (6 bases). The ends were cut back, 1 base at V and 1 base at J, with 15 bases in the middle. Looked up from germline, CDR1 is SGHRS and CDR2 is YFSETQ. The CDR3 has 16 amino acids. The CDR3 protein is CASSLIGKGLSYEQYF. DNA for the CDR3: TGCGCCAGCAGCTTGATCGGGAAGGGACTTTCCTACGAGCAGTACTTC.

This clonotype was counted ten times or more. The chain employs TRBV30 and TRBJ1-1; D is perhaps TRBD1 (5 bases). The CDR3 length is 13 residues. The ends were cut back, 2 bases at V and 1 base at J, with 8 bases in the middle. The V gene's germline CDR1 is GTSNPN and CDR2 SVGIG (reference sequence). The CDR3 nucleotides read TGTGCCTGGAGTACGGGGACGAACACTGAAGCTTTCTTT. Amino acids: CAWSTGTNTEAFF. The variable domain in full, with the rest retrieved from reference TRBV30 and TRBJ1-1, is SQTIHQWPATLVQPVGSPLSLECTVEGTSNPNLYWYRQAAGRGLQLLFYSVGIGQISSEVPQNLSASRPQDRQFILSSKKLLLSDSGFYLCAWSTGTNTEAFFGQGTRLTVV.

The sample holds many counts of this clonotype. This chain uses TRBV2 with TRBJ2-4, with D hard to call. V was cut by 2 bases and J by 1 base, with 15 bases left in between. This CDR3 has 17 amino acids. Germline V gives CDR1 SNHLY, CDR2 FYNNEI. DNA of the CDR3: TGTGCCAGCAGTGAATCCGGCCGAAGGTTTGCCAAAAACATTCAGTACTTC. Translated: CASSESGRRFAKNIQYF.

This clonotype has a count of ten or more. An end of the junction differs from the germline gene, which may be a read error. The CDR3 spells CASSRQGAGTGGLFF. As DNA, the CDR3 is TGTGCCAGCAGTCGACAGGGGGCGGGCACCGGGGGGCTGTTTTTT. The chain recombines TRBV6-1 with TRBJ2-2, with TRBD1 identical over 10 bases. CDR1 MNHNS and CDR2 SASEGT come from the germline V gene. The CDR3 totals 15 residues.

A few counts support this clonotype. This chain connects TRBV7-8 to TRBJ2-7; D unresolved. CDR1 is SGHVS and CDR2 is FQNEAQ in the germline V gene. The CDR3 is made up of 13 amino acids. The V end was cut by 2 bases, the J end by 3 bases, with 8 bases between. CDR3 in DNA: TGTGCCAGCAGCTTACCACCCCACTACGAGCAGTACTTC. Amino acid sequence: CASSLPPHYEQYF. Filled out from reference TRBV7-8 and TRBJ2-7, the complete variable domain reads GAGVSQSPRYKVAKRGQDVALRCDPISGHVSLFWYQQALGQGPEFLTYFQNEAQLDKSGLPSDRFFAERPEGSVSTLKIQRTQQEDSAVYLCASSLPPHYEQYFGPGTRLTVT.

A few counts support this clonotype. V usage is TRBV6-5 and J usage is TRBJ2-7; D uncertain. CDR3 length equals 14 residues. V was clipped by 7 bases and J by 2 bases, with 15 bases between them. From germline, CDR1 is MNHEY and CDR2 SVGAGI. In DNA form, the CDR3 reads TGTGCCAGCAAGTCTACAGCTACAACCTACGAGCAGTACTTC. Amino acid sequence: CASKSTATTYEQYF.

This clonotype was counted many times. The V gene is TRBV11-2, the J gene TRBJ1-2; TRBD1 matches at 9 bases. The germline CDR1 and CDR2 sequences are SGHAT and FQNNGV. This CDR3 has 18 residues. Germline trimming cut 3 bases from V and 7 bases from J; bases unmatched to any gene: 18. CDR3 region: CASSFSPGQGFNSGGYTF. CDR3 coding DNA: TGTGCCAGCAGCTTCTCCCCGGGACAGGGATTTAATAGTGGTGGCTACACCTTC.

The chain employs TRBV12-3 or TRBV12-4 and TRBJ2-7; D unresolved. Trimming removed 1 base at V and 2 bases at J, with 6 bases between. This CDR3 has 13 residues. The DNA for the CDR3 is TGTGCCAGCAGTTTAGAGCAAGCCTACGAGCAGTACTTC. This translates into CASSLEQAYEQYF.

This clonotype was picked up many times. This chain links TRBV6-4 with TRBJ1-2; 7 bases match TRBD1. The CDR3 runs to 12 residues. J gave up 3 bases and V 6 bases, and 1 base lay outside the gene matches. Germline V gene lookup returns CDR1 MRHNA and CDR2 SNTAGT. CDR3: CASRGQDYGYTF. Here the CDR3 DNA reads TGTGCCAGCAGAGGACAGGACTATGGCTACACCTTC.

This rearrangement joins TRBV6-1 to TRBJ2-7; 9 nucleotides match TRBD1. Germline V gene sequence: CDR1 MNHNS, CDR2 SASEGT. This CDR3 has 13 amino acids. V dropped 10 bases and J dropped 6; count of bases not matched to a gene: 10. CDR3 sequence (DNA): TGTGCCACCAACGACAGGGGGTATACCGAGCAGTACTTC. Encoded protein: CATNDRGYTEQYF.

This clonotype was picked up many times. The chain carries TRBV28 and TRBJ1-6; 9 positions agree with TRBD1. CDR1 is MDHEN, CDR2 SYDVKM, per germline. The CDR3 sequence is 15 residues long. Unmatched junction bases numbered 9, after V lost 6 bases and J lost 9 bases. CDR3 sequence (DNA): TGTGCCAGCAGCTGGGGGGACAGGGAAGGTTCACCCCTCCACTTT. Encoded protein: CASSWGDREGSPLHF. Drawing the rest from reference TRBV28 and TRBJ1-6, the complete variable domain is DVKVTQSSRYLVKRTGEKVFLECVQDMDHENMFWYRQDPGLGLRLIYFSYDVKMKEKGDIPEGYSVSREKKERFSLILESASTNQTSMYLCASSWGDREGSPLHFGNGTRLTVT.

This clonotype has a count of ten or more. The V gene is TRBV12-5, the J gene TRBJ1-1, with a possible D match to TRBD1 (6 bases). The CDR3 extends over 13 amino acids. The V gene lost 5 bases and the J gene lost 2 bases, with 9 bases spanning the gap. CDR1 is LGHNT, CDR2 FRNRAP, per germline. CDR3 nucleotides: TGTGCTAGTGGTGGGACACCCAACACTGAAGCTTTCTTT. Residues: CASGGTPNTEAFF.

This clonotype came up many times. The J gene is TRBJ1-2, the V gene TRBV12-3 or TRBV12-4; 10 nucleotides agree with TRBD1. The length of the CDR3 is 14 residues. J was trimmed by 5 bases and V by 6 bases; bases with no gene match: 6. CDR3 sequence: CASSPGGQGYGYTF. Written as DNA, the CDR3 is TGTGCCAGCAGCCCGGGGGGACAGGGGTATGGCTACACCTTC.

This clonotype occurred many times. The V and J genes are TRBV7-8 and TRBJ1-1, with D hard to call. The CDR3 contains 13 residues. Trimming took 9 bases from V and 1 from J, leaving 12 bases between them. CDR1 SGHVS and CDR2 FQNEAQ come from the germline V gene. CDR3 loop: CARAQGQNTEAFF. CDR3 coding DNA: TGTGCCAGGGCGCAAGGCCAGAACACTGAAGCTTTCTTT.

A note on this clonotype: No conserved phenylalanine or tryptophan is present at the end of the CDR3, so a read error is the likely explanation. V usage is TRBV12-3 or TRBV12-4 and J usage is TRBJ2-6; possibly TRBD2 for D (7 bases). Trimming took 7 bases from V and 1 from J, leaving 20 bases between them. The CDR3 loop spans 18 amino acids. CDR3 DNA: TGTGCCAGCATGAAGGGGGGGGGCATAGGGTCTGGGGCCAACGTCCTGACTTCA. As protein: CASMKGGGIGSGANVLTS.